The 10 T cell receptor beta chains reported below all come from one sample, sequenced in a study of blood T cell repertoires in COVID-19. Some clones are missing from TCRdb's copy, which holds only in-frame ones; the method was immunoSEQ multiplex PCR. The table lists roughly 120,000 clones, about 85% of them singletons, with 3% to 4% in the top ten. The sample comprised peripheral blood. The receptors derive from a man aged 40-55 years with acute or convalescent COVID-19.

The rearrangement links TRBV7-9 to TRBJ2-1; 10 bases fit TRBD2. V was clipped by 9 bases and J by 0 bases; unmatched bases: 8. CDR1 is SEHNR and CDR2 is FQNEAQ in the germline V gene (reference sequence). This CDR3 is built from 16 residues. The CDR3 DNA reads TGTGCCAGTCCTAGCGGGGGCCCCAGCTCCTACAATGAGCAGTTCTTC. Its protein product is CASPSGGPSSYNEQFF.

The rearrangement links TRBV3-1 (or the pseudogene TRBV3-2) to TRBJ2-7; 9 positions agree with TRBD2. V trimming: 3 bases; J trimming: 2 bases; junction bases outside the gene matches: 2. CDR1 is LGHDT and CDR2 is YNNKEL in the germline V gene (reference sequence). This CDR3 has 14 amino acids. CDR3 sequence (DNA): TGTGCCAGCAGCCACGGCGGGGGGGCCTACGAGCAGTACTTC. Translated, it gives CASSHGGGAYEQYF.

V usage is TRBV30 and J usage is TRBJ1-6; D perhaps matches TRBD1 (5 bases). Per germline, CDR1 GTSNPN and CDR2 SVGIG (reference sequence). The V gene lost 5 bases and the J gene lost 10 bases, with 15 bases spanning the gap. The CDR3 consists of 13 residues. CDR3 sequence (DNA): TGTGCCTGGGGGCAGGGATATGGGTCACCCCTCCACTTT. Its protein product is CAWGQGYGSPLHF.

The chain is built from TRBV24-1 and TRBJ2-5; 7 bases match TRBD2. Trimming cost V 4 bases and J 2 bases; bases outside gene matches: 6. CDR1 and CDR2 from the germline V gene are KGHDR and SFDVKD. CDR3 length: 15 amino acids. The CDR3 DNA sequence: TGTGCCACCAGTGACCCTGGACTAGAGCAAGAGACCCAGTACTTC. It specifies CATSDPGLEQETQYF.

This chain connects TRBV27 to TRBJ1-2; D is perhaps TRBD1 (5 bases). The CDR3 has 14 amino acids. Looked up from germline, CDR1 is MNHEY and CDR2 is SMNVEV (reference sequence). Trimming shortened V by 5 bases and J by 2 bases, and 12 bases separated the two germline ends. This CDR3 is CASSPRAVNYGYTF. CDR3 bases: TGTGCCAGCAGTCCCAGGGCAGTGAACTATGGCTACACCTTC.

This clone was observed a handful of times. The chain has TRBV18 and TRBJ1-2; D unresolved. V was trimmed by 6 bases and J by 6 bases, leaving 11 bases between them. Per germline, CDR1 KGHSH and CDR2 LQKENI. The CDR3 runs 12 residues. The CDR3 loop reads CASSTDTDGYTF. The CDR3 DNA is TGTGCCAGCTCCACTGACACGGATGGCTACACCTTC.

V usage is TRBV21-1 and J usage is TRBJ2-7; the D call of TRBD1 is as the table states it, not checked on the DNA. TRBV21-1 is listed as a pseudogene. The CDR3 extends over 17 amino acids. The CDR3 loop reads CASSTSPNRSSEYEQYF. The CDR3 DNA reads TGTGCCAGCAGCACTTCCCCAAACAGGTCCTCAGAGTACGAGCAGTACTTC.

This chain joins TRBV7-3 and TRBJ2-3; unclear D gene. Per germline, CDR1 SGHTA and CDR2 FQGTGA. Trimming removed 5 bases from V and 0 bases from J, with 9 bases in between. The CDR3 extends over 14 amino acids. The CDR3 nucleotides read TGTGCCAGCAGCCCTCAAGCCAGCACAGATACGCAGTATTTT. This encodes CASSPQASTDTQYF.

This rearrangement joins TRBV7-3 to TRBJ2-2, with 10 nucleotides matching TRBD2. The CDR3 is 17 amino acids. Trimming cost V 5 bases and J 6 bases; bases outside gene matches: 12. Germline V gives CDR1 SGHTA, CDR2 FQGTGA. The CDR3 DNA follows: TGTGCCAGCAGCCCTATGACTAGCGGGTTGTCATCCGGGGAGCTGTTTTTT. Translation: CASSPMTSGLSSGELFF. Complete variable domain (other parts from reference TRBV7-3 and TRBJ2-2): GAGVSQTPSNKVTEKGKYVELRCDPISGHTALYWYRQSLGQGPEFLIYFQGTGAADDSGLPNDRFFAVRPEGSVSTLKIQRTERGDSAVYLCASSPMTSGLSSGELFFGEGSRLTVL.

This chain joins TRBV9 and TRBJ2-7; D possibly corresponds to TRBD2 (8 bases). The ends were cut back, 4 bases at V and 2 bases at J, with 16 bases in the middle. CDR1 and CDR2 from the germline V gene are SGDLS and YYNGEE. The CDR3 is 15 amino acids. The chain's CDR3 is CASSPSGGTAYEQYF. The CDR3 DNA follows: TGTGCCAGCAGCCCGTCGGGGGGGACAGCCTACGAGCAGTACTTC.